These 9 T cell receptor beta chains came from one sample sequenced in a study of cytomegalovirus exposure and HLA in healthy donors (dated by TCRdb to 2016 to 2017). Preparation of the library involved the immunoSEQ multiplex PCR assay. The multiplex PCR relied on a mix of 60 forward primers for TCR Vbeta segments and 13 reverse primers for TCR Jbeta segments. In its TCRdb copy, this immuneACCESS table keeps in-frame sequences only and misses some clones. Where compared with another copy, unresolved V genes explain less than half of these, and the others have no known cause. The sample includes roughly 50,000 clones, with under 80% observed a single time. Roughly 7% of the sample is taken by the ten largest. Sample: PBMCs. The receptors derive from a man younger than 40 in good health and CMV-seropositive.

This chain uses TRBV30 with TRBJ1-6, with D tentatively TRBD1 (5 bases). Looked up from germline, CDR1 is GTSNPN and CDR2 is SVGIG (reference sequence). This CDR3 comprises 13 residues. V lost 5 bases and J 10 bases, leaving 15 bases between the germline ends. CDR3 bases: TGTGCCTGGGCGACAGTACCCGGGTCACCCCTCCACTTT. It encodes CAWATVPGSPLHF.

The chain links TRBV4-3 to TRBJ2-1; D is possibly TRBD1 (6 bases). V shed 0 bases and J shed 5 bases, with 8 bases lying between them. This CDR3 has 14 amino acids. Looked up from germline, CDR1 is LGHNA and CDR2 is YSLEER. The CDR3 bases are TGCGCCAGCAGCCAAGAGGACAGAGACAATGAGCAGTTCTTC. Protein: CASSQEDRDNEQFF.

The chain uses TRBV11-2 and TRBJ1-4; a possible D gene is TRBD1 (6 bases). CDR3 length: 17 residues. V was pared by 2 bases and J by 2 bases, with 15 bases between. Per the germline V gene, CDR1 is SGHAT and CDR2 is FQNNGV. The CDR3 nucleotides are TGTGCCAGCAGCTTACCGCAGGAAACAGGGACTAATGAAAAACTGTTTTTT. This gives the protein CASSLPQETGTNEKLFF.

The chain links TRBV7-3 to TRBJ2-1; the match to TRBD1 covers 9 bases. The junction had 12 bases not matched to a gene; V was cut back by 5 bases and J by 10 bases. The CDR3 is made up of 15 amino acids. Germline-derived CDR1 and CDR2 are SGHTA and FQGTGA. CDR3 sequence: CASSPATGGGIEQFF. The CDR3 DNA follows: TGTGCCAGCAGCCCGGCGACAGGGGGGGGAATAGAGCAGTTCTTC.

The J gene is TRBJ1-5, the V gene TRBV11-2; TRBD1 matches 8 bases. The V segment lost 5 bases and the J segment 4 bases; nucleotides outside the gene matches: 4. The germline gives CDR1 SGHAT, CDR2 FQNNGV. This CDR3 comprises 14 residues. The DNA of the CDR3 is TGTGCCAGCAGCCAAGACAGGGGAAATCAGCCCCAGCATTTT. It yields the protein CASSQDRGNQPQHF.

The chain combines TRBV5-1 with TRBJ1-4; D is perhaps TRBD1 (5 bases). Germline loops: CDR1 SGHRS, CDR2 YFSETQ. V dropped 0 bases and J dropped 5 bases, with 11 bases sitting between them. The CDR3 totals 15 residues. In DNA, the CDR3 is TGCGCCAGCAGCTTGGAGTGGCCAGGGAATGAAAAACTGTTTTTT. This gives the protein CASSLEWPGNEKLFF.

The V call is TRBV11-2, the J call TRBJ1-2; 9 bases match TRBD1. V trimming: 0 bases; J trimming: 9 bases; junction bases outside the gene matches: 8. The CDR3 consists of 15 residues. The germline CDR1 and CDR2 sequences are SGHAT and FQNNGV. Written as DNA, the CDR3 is TGTGCCAGCAGCTTAGATTGGAGGACAGGGGTTCGCTACACCTTC. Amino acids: CASSLDWRTGVRYTF. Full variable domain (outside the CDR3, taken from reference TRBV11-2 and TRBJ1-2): EAGVAQSPRYKIIEKRQSVAFWCNPISGHATLYWYQQILGQGPKLLIQFQNNGVVDDSQLPKDRFSAERLKGVDSTLKIQPAKLEDSAVYLCASSLDWRTGVRYTFGSGTRLTVV.

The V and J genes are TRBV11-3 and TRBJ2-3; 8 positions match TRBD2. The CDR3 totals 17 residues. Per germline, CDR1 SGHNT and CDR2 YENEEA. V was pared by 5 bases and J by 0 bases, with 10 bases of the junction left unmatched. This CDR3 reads CASSPGRGGGSTDTQYF. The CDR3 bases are TGTGCCAGCAGCCCGGGCCGGGGGGGCGGGAGCACAGATACGCAGTATTTT.

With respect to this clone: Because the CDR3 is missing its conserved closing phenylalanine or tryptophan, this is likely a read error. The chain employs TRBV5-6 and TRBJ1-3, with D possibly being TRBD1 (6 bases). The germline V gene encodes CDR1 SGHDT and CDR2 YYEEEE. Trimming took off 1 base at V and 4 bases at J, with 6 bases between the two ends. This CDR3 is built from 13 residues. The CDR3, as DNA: TGTGCCAGCAGCTTGACAGGGGGAAACACCATATATGTT. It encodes CASSLTGGNTIYV.